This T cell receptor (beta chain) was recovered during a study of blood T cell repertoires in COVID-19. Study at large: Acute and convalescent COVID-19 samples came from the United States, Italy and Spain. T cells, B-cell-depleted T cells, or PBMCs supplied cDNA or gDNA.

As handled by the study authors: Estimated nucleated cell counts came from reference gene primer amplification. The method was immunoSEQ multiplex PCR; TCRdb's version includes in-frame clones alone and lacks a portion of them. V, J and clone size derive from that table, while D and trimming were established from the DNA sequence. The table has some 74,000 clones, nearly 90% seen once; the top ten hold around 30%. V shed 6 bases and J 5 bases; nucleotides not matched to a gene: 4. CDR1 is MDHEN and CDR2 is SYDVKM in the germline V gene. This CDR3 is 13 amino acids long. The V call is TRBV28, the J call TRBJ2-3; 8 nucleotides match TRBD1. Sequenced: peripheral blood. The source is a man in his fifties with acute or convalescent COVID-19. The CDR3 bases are TGTGCCAGCAGGGAAGACAGGGGAGATACGCAGTATTTT. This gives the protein CASREDRGDTQYF.